The rows below give T cell receptor beta chains drawn from one sample of a study of early T cells in non-severe SARS-CoV-2 infection. TCRdb independently ran MiXCR on the 5' RACE reads; one entry per CDR3 protein. The sample consists of about 59,000 distinct CDR3 sequences, about 13% of them appearing once. The starting material was whole blood, obtained at baseline. The receptors here all came from an adult who was a healthcare worker with PCR-confirmed SARS-CoV-2 infection or an uninfected control (not recorded which). Both conserved end residues are part of each CDR3. The order of the fields is J gene, clone size, D gene, V gene, CDR3 DNA, CDR3 protein. The D gene is left open where the match is weak. Clone size appears in some rows only: once, few, many, or a class for an expanded clone.

TRBJ2-1,few,TRBD2,TRBV4-3,TGCGCCAGCAGCCAAGATCGGGTCGGGAGGGCCATGGATGAGCAGTTCTTC,CASSQDRVGRAMDEQFF
TRBJ2-5,few,TRBD1,TRBV7-2,TGTGCCAGCAGCTGGGGACAGGGTCGAGAGACCCAGTACTTC,CASSWGQGRETQYF
TRBJ2-5,many,.,TRBV7-3,TGTGCCAGCAGCTTAAATTTCTTAGAGACCCAGTACTTC,CASSLNFLETQYF
TRBJ2-1,few,TRBD2,TRBV3-1,TGTGCCAGCAGCCAAGATCTTCCTAGCGGGGGCAATGAGCAGTTCTTC,CASSQDLPSGGNEQFF
TRBJ2-3,.,.,TRBV14,TGTGCCAGCAGCCAAGTCTCGGGGCTAGATACGCAGTATTTT,CASSQVSGLDTQYF
TRBJ1-5,few,.,TRBV15,TGTGCCACCAGCAGAGATTTCCGTCAGCCCCAGCATTTT,CATSRDFRQPQHF
TRBJ1-2,many,.,TRBV18,TGTGCCAGCTCACCAAGGGGTGGTTATGGCTACACCTTC,CASSPRGGYGYTF
TRBJ2-7,.,.,TRBV25-1,TGTGCCAGCAGTGTACAGGGTCCCTTTCGCGAGCAGTACTTC,CASSVQGPFREQYF
TRBJ2-7,many,TRBD2,TRBV18,TGTGCCAGCTCACGAACCCTAGCGGGAGTCCCCCTCGAGCAGTACTTC,CASSRTLAGVPLEQYF
TRBJ2-1,many,TRBD1,TRBV6-1,TGTGCCAGCAGTGAAAGAACAGGGACAGGCAATGAGCAGTTCTTC,CASSERTGTGNEQFF
TRBJ2-6,few,.,TRBV24-1,TGTGCCACCAGTGATTTGGCCCGCTCTGGGGCCAACGTCCTGACTTTC,CATSDLARSGANVLTF
TRBJ1-1,few,.,TRBV7-9,TGTGCCAGCAGCACCCGGGCAGGCGGGAGTGCTGAAGCTTTCTTT,CASSTRAGGSAEAFF
TRBJ1-6,few,.,TRBV3-1,TGTGCCAGCGTAGGGGGGAATTCACCCCTCCACTTT,CASVGGNSPLHF
TRBJ2-1,many,.,TRBV4-2,TGTGCCAGCAGCCAAGATGGGCAGGGAAGACATGAGCAGTTCTTC,CASSQDGQGRHEQFF
TRBJ1-2,few,.,TRBV12-3/TRBV12-4,TGTGCCAGCAGGGACAGTCTTAACTATGGCTACACCTTC,CASRDSLNYGYTF
TRBJ2-1,many,TRBD2,TRBV5-1,TGCGCCAGCAGCCCCGGAGGCGTAGCGGGAGGGCCGGTGCAGTTCTTC,CASSPGGVAGGPVQFF
TRBJ1-1,.,TRBD1,TRBV7-9,TGTGCCAGCAGCTCGCCTGTGTGGGACAGGGCTACTGAAGCTTTCTTT,CASSSPVWDRATEAFF
TRBJ2-2,few,.,TRBV7-9,TGTGCCAGCGACGTAAACACCGGGGAGCTGTTTTTT,CASDVNTGELFF
TRBJ2-7,few,.,TRBV7-8,TGTGCCAGCAGCCCAAGTAGGGTTGGGGGAATCGAGTACTTC,CASSPSRVGGIEYF
TRBJ2-5,.,TRBD1,TRBV7-2,TGTGCCAGCAGCGTTGACAGGGGGATGGAGACCCAGTACTTC,CASSVDRGMETQYF
TRBJ2-1,few,TRBD1,TRBV19,TGTGCCAGTAGTACCGGACAGGGGGCGAATGAGCAGTTCTTC,CASSTGQGANEQFF
TRBJ1-3,.,.,TRBV6-2/TRBV6-3,TGTGCCAGCAGTTACCTCAGCTCTGGAAACACCATATATTTT,CASSYLSSGNTIYF
TRBJ1-2,few,TRBD1,TRBV7-2,TGTGCCAGCAGCTCTCAAACCGGGACAGGGAAGTATGGCTACACCTTC,CASSSQTGTGKYGYTF
TRBJ2-7,many,TRBD1,TRBV6-5,TGTGCCAGCAGTCTCGGACAGGGCAACTACGAGCAGTACTTC,CASSLGQGNYEQYF
TRBJ2-7,many,.,TRBV7-9,TGTGCCAGCAGTCGGGACGTCTACGAGCAGTACTTC,CASSRDVYEQYF
TRBJ2-2,.,TRBD1,TRBV5-1,TGCGCCAGCAGCGTGGGACAGGGAAACACCGGGGAGCTGTTTTTT,CASSVGQGNTGELFF
TRBJ2-5,few,TRBD1,TRBV6-1,TGTGCCAGCACCCGGGACAGGGAAGAGACCCAGTACTTC,CASTRDREETQYF
TRBJ1-6,.,.,TRBV5-1,TGCGCCAGCAGCGGCAACCCCATGGACAGACCAACGCTCCACTTT,CASSGNPMDRPTLHF
TRBJ1-1,.,.,TRBV7-2,TGTGCCAGCAGCTTAATCACAAACACTGAAGCTTTCTTT,CASSLITNTEAFF
TRBJ2-3,few,TRBD2,TRBV12-3/TRBV12-4,TGTGCCAGCAGCCCAGGAGCTAGCGGGGGCACAGATACGCAGTATTTT,CASSPGASGGTDTQYF
TRBJ2-3,many,TRBD2,TRBV6-1,TGTGCCAGCCTCACCCCACAGCGGGAGGGCCGAACCGGAGCAGATACGCAGTATTTT,CASLTPQREGRTGADTQYF
TRBJ1-5,.,TRBD1,TRBV12-3/TRBV12-4,TGTGCCAGCAGCCAACAGGGGAGGGGCAATCAGCCCCAGCATTTT,CASSQQGRGNQPQHF
TRBJ1-2,.,.,TRBV14,TGTGCCAGCAGCCAAGTTCAGGGTTGGAACTATGGCTACACCTTC,CASSQVQGWNYGYTF
TRBJ2-3,.,.,TRBV20-1,TGCAGTACTGAGGTTTATACGGCTGCCGCCACAGATACGCAGTATTTT,CSTEVYTAAATDTQYF
TRBJ2-1,many,TRBD1,TRBV29-1,TGCAGCGGACTTAGGGGGCTTGGTGGCAATGAGCAGTTCTTC,CSGLRGLGGNEQFF
TRBJ1-5,few,TRBD1,TRBV19,TGTGCCAGTAGTATGAGGACAGGGGACCAGCCCCAGCATTTT,CASSMRTGDQPQHF
TRBJ2-7,.,TRBD2,TRBV7-2,TGTGCCAGCAGCTTCCTAGCGGGGGTGGGTGAGCAGTACTTC,CASSFLAGVGEQYF
TRBJ2-1,many,TRBD2,TRBV27,TGTGCCAGCAGCCTGGGACTAGCTCAGAACAATGAGCAGTTCTTC,CASSLGLAQNNEQFF
TRBJ2-5,.,.,TRBV27,TGTGCCAGCAGTATGGGGACCCAGTACTTC,CASSMGTQYF
TRBJ2-3,few,TRBD2,TRBV7-3,TGTGCCAGCAGCACTGCTGGCGGGAGGGCGGATACGCAGTATTTT,CASSTAGGRADTQYF